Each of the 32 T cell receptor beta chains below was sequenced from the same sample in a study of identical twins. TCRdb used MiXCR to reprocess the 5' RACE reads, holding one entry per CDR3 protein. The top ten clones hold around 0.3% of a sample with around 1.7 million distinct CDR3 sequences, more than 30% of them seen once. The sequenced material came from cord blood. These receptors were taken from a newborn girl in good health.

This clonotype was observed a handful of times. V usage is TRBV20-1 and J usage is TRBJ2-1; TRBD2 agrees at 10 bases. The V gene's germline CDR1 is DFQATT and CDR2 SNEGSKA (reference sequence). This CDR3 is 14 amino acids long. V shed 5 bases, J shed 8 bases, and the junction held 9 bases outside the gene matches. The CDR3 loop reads CSALTSGAWDEQFF. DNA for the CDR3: TGCAGTGCTCTAACTAGCGGGGCTTGGGATGAGCAGTTCTTC.

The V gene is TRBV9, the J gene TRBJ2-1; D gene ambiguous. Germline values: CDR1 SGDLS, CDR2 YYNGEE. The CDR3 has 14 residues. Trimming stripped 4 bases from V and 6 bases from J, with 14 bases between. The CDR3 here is CASSLRVAANEQFF. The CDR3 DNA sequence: TGTGCCAGCAGCCTAAGGGTAGCCGCCAATGAGCAGTTCTTC.

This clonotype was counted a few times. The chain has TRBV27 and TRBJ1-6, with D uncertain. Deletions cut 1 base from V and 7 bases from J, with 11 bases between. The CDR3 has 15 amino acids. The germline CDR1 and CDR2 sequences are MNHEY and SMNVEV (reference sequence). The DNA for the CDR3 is TGTGCCAGCAGTTTATATGTGGAAGCAAATTCACCCCTCCACTTT. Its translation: CASSLYVEANSPLHF.

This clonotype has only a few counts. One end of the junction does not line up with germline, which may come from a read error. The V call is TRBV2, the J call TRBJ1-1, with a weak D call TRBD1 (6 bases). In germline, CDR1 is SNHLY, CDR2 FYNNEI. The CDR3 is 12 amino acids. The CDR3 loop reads CASSESGVEAFF. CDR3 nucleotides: TGTGCCAGTAGTGAGTCAGGGGTTGAAGCTTTCTTT.

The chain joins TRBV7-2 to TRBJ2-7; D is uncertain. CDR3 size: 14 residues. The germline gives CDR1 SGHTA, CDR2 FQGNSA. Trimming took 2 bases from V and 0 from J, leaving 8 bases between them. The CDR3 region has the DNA TGTGCCAGCAGCTTAAACCTTCGCTCCTACGAGCAGTACTTC. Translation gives CASSLNLRSYEQYF.

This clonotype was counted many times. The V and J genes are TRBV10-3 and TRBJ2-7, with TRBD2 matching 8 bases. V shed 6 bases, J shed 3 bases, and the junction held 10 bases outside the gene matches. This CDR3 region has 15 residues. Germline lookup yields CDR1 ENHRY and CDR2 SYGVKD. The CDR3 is CAIRTERGNYYEQYF. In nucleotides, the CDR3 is TGTGCCATCAGGACCGAGCGGGGGAATTACTACGAGCAGTACTTC.

The CDR3 DNA is TGCGCCAGCAGCCAAGATCGCCTAGCGGGGCACCCCAATGAGCAGTTCTTC. This codes for CASSQDRLAGHPNEQFF. This chain connects TRBV4-1 to TRBJ2-1, with TRBD2 identical over 9 bases. Losses at the gene ends were 0 bases for V and 6 bases for J; bases not matched to a gene: 9. The CDR3 extends over 17 amino acids. CDR1 and CDR2 (germline): MGHRA, YSYEKL.

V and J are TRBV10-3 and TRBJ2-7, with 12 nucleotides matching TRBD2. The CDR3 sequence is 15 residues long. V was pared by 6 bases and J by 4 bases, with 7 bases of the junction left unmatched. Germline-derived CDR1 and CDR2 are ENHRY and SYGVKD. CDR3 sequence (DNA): TGTGCCATCAGGGAGACTAGCGGGAGCGGGTACGAGCAGTACTTC. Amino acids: CAIRETSGSGYEQYF.

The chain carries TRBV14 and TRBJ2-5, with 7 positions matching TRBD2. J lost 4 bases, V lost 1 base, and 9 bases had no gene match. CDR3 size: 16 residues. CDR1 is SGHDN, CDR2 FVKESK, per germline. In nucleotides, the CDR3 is TGTGCCAGCAGCCAAGGAAATTGGGTAGCGGGAGAGACCCAGTACTTC. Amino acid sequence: CASSQGNWVAGETQYF.

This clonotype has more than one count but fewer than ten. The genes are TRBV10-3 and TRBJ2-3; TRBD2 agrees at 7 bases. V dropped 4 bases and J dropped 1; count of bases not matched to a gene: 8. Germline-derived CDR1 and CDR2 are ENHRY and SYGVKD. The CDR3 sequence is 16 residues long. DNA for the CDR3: TGTGCCATCAGTGGAAGTGGAGGACTAGGCACAGATACGCAGTATTTT. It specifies CAISGSGGLGTDTQYF.

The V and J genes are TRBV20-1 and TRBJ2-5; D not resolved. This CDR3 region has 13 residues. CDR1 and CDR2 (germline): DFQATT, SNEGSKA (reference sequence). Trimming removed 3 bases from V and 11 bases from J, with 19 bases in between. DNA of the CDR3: TGCAGTGCTAGGAGGTCTGGTTTGCTGGAGCAGTACTTC. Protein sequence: CSARRSGLLEQYF.

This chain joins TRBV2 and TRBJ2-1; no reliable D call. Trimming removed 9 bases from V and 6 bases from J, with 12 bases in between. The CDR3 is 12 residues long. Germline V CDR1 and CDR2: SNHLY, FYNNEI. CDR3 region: CARTNYGNEQFF. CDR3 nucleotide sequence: TGTGCCAGAACCAACTATGGCAATGAGCAGTTCTTC.

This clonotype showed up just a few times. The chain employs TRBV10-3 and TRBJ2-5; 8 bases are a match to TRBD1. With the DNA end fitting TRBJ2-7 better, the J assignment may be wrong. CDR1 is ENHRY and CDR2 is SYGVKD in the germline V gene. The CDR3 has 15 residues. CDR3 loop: CAISAGQGSRDEQYF. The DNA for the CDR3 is TGTGCCATCAGTGCTGGACAGGGAAGTAGGGACGAGCAGTACTTC.

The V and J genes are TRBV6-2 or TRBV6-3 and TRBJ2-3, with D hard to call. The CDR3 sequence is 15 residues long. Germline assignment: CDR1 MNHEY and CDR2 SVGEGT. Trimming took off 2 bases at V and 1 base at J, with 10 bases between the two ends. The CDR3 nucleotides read TGTGCCAGCAGTTACAGTGGGGAACGCACAGATACGCAGTATTTT. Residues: CASSYSGERTDTQYF.

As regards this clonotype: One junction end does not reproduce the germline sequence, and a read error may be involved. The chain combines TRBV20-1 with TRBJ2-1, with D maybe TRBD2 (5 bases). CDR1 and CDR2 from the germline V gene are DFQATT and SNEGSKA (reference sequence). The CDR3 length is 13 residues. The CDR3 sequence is CGAREGSVGEQFF. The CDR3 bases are TGCGGTGCTAGAGAAGGTAGCGTGGGAGAGCAGTTCTTC.

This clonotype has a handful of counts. This CDR3 reads CASQTGTAYGYTF. The CDR3 DNA reads TGTGCCAGTCAGACCGGGACAGCCTATGGCTACACCTTC. The chain has TRBV19 and TRBJ1-2; 7 bases agree with TRBD1. J was trimmed by 4 bases and V by 8 bases; bases with no gene match: 7. Germline V gene sequence: CDR1 LNHDA, CDR2 SQIVND (reference sequence). The CDR3 has 13 residues.

The CDR3 bases are TGTGCCAGCAGCGTCCAAGCGGGGGGACAAGAGACCCAGTTCTTC. Protein sequence: CASSVQAGGQETQFF. This rearrangement joins TRBV9 to TRBJ2-1; 9 positions match TRBD2. This CDR3 spans 15 amino acids. CDR1 is SGDLS and CDR2 is YYNGEE in the germline V gene. Trimming cost V 2 bases and J 13 bases; bases outside gene matches: 13.

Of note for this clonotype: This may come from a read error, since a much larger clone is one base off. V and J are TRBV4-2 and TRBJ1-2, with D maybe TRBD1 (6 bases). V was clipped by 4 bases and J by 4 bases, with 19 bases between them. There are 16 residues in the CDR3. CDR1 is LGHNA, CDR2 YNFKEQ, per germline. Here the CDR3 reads CASSRVARGASYGYTF. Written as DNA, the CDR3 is TGTGCCAGCAGCCGCGTCGCCAGGGGCGCAAGCTATGGCTACACCTTC.

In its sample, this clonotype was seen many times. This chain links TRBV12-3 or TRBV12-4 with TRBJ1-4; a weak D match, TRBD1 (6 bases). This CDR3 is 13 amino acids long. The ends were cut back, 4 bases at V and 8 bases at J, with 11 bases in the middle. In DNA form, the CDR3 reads TGTGCCAGCAGTTCAACTACAGGGGAAAAACTGTTTTTT. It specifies CASSSTTGEKLFF.

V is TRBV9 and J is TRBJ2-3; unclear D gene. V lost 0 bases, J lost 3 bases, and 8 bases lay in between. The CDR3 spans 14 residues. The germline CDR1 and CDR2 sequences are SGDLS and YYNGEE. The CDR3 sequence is CASSVGTRTDTQYF. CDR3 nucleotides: TGTGCCAGCAGCGTAGGGACCAGGACAGATACGCAGTATTTT.

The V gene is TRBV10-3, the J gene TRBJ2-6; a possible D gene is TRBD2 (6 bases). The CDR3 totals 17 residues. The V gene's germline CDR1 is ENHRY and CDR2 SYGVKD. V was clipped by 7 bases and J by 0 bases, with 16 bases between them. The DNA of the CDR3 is TGTGCCATCACCCAGGACTACTCTACCTCTGGGGCCAACGTCCTGACTTTC. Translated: CAITQDYSTSGANVLTF.

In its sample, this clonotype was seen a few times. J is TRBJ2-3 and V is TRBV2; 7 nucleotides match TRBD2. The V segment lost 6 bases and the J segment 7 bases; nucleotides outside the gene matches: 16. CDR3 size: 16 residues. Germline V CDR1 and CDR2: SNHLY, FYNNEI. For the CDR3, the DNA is TGTGCCAGCAGAGCCCCCCTGAGAGCGGGGCTAAATACGCAGTATTTT. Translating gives CASRAPLRAGLNTQYF.

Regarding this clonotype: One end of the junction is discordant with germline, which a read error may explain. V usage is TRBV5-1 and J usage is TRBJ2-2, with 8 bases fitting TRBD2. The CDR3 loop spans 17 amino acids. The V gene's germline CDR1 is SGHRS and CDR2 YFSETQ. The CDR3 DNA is TGCGCCGGCAGCCCACTCATGAAAGCGGGGGACCCCGGGGAGCTGTTTTTT. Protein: CAGSPLMKAGDPGELFF.

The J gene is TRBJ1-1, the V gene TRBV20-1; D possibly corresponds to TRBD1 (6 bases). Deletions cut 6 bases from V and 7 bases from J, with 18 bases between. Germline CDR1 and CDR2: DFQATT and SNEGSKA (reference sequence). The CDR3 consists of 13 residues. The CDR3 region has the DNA TGCAGTGCCAAAGGGGGTCCCCTTCTTGAAGCTTTCTTT. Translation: CSAKGGPLLEAFF.

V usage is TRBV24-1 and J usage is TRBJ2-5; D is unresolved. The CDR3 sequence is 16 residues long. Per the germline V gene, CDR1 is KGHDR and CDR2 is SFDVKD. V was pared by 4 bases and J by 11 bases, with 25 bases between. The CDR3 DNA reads TGTGCCACCAGTGACCCGTCAAGCGAAAGGTTCCATGAGCAGTACTTC. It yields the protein CATSDPSSERFHEQYF.

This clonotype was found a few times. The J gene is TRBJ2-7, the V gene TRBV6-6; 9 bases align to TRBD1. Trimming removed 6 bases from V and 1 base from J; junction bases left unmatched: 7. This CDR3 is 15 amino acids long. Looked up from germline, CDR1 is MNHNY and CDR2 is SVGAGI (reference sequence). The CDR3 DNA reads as TGTGCCAGCAGCCTACAAGGGACAGGGTCCTACGAGCAGTACTTC. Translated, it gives CASSLQGTGSYEQYF.

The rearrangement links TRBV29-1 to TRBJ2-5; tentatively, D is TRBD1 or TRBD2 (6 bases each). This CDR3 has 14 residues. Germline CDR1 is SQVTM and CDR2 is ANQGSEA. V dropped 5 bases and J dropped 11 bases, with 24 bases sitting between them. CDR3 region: CSVLGGENYNEQYF. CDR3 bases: TGCAGCGTTCTGGGGGGCGAAAACTACAATGAGCAGTACTTC. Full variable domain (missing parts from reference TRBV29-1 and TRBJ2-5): SAVISQKPSRDICQRGTSLTIQCQVDSQVTMMFWYRQQPGQSLTLIATANQGSEATYESGFVIDKFPISRPNLTFSTLTVSNMSPEDSSIYLCSVLGGENYNEQYFGPGTRLLVL.

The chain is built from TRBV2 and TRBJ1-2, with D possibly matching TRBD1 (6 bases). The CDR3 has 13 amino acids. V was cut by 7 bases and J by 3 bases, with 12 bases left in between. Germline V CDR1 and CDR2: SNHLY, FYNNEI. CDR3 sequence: CASTGEMDYGYTF. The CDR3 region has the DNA TGTGCCAGCACAGGGGAAATGGACTATGGCTACACCTTC.

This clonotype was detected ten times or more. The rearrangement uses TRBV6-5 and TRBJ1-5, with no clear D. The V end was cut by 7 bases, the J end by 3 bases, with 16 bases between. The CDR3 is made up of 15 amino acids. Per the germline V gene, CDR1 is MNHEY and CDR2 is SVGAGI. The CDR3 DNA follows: TGTGCCAGCACCCCCCTTTTGGGTTCCAATCAGCCCCAGCATTTT. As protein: CASTPLLGSNQPQHF.

CDR3 sequence: CAIWEGTPSNQPQHF. DNA for the CDR3: TGTGCCATCTGGGAGGGGACCCCTAGCAATCAGCCCCAGCATTTT. The chain has TRBV10-3 and TRBJ1-5; perhaps TRBD1 as D (5 bases). V was clipped by 8 bases and J by 0 bases, with 14 bases between them. The CDR3 extends over 15 amino acids. Looked up from germline, CDR1 is ENHRY and CDR2 is SYGVKD.

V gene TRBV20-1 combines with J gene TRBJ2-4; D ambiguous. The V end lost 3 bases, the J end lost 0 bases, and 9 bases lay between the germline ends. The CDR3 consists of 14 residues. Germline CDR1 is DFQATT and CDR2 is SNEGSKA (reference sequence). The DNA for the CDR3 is TGCAGTGCTAGGAGAGACTTAGCCAAAAACATTCAGTACTTC. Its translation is CSARRDLAKNIQYF.

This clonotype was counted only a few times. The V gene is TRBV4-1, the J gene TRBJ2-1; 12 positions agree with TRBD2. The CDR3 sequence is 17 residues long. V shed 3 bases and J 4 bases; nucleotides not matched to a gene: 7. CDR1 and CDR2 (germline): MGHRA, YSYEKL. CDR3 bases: TGCGCCAGCAGCCATCCCCGGACTAGCGGGGTGTACAATGAGCAGTTCTTC. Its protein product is CASSHPRTSGVYNEQFF.